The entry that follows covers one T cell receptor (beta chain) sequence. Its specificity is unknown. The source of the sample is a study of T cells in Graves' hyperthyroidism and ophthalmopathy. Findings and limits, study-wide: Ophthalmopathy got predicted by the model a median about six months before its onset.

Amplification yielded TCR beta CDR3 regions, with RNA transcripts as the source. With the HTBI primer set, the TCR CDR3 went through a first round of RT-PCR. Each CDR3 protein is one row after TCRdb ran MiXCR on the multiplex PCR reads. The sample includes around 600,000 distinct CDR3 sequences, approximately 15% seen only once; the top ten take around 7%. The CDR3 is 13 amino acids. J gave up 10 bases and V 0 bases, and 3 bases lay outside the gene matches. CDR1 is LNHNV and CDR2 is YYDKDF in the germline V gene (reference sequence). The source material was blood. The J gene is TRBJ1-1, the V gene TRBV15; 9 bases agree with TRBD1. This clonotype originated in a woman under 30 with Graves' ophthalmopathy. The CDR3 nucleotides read TGTGCCACCAGCAGAGATGTGGACAGGGGAGCTTTCTTT. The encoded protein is CATSRDVDRGAFF.